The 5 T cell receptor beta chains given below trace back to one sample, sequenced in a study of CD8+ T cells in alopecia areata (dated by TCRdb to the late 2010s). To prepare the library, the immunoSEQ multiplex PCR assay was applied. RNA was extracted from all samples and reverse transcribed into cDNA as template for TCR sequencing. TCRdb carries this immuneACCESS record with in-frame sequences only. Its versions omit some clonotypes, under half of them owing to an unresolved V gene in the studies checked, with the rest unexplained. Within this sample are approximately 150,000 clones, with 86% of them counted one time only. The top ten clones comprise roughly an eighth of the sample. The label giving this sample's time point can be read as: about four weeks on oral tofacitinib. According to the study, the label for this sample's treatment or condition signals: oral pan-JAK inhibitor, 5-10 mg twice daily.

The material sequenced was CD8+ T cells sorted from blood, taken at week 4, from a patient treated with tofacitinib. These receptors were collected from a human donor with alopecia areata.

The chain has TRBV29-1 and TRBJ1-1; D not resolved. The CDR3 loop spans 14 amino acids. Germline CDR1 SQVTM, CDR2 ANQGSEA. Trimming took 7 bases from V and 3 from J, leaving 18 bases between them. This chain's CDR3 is CSADYGNLDTEAFF. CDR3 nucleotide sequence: TGCAGCGCCGATTACGGGAATCTTGACACTGAAGCTTTCTTT.

The CDR3 sequence is CASSHGRESSYEQYF. CDR3 bases: TGCGCCAGCAGTCACGGACGGGAGAGCTCCTACGAGCAGTACTTC. V and J are TRBV10-2 and TRBJ2-7; TRBD2 is a possible D gene (6 bases). This CDR3 is 15 amino acids long. Germline V gene sequence: CDR1 WSHSY, CDR2 SAAADI. Trimming removed 5 bases at V and 0 bases at J, with 14 bases between.

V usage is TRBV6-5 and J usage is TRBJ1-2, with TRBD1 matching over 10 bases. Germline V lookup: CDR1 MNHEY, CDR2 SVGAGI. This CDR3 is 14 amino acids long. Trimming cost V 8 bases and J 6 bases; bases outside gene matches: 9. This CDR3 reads CASGRDRGFHGYTF. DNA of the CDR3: TGTGCCAGCGGCCGGGACAGGGGATTTCATGGCTACACCTTC.

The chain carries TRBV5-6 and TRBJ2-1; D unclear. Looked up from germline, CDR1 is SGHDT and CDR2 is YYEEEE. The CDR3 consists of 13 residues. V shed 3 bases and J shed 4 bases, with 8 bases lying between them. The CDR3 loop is CASSSDGYNEQFF. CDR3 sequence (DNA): TGTGCCAGCAGCTCGGACGGATACAATGAGCAGTTCTTC.

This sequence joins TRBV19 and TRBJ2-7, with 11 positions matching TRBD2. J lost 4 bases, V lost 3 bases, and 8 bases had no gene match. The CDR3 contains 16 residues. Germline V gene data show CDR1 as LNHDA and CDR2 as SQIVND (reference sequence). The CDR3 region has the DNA TGTGCCAGTAGTATCTCCTATAGCGGGAGGGCGTACGAGCAGTACTTC. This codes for CASSISYSGRAYEQYF.